This T cell receptor beta chain originates from a study of T-cell reconstitution after alpha-beta-depleted transplantation in children. Study-wide results and limits: For some patients, TCRbeta diversity was high at day 60 because of recipient T cells and thymic progenitors that survived. From newly produced T cells came most of the T-cell counts and diversity one year after transplant.

Construction of the TCRbeta library involved unique molecular identifiers. One entry per CDR3 protein results from TCRdb running MiXCR on the PCR reads. Of 200,000 or so distinct CDR3 sequences in the sample, about 6% are singletons; the top ten hold just over 4.5%. This clonotype occurred many times. The antigen remains unidentified. Germline assignment: CDR1 SEHNR and CDR2 FQNEAQ (reference sequence). V was cut by 3 bases and J by 0 bases, with 10 bases left in between. This CDR3 has 15 residues. This TCR came from a girl under three years old with combined immunodeficiency, due to receive a stem cell transplant. The V and J genes are TRBV7-9 and TRBJ2-3; D ambiguous. Here the sequenced sample was PBMCs, taken before TCRalphabeta/CD19-depleted stem cell transplant. The CDR3 is CASSFDFTSTDTQYF. The CDR3 DNA sequence: TGTGCCAGCAGCTTCGACTTCACTAGCACAGATACGCAGTATTTT.